This TCR beta chain was obtained from a study of identical twins. TCRdb used MiXCR to reprocess the 5' RACE reads, holding one entry per CDR3 protein. The sample has under 800,000 distinct CDR3 sequences, 21% seen once. These data were also filed under a second study, of T cells expressing NK-cell markers. That study reports: It was sorted CD3+CD56-NKG2C+, CD3+CD56+NKG2C- and CD3+CD56+NKG2C+ T cells that provided the TCR beta repertoires. Eight donors were sequenced, of whom seven were HCMV-seropositive, while the remaining one was HCMV-seronegative. In several experiments, an anti-gamma-delta TCR antibody restricted sorting to alpha-beta TCR T cells. Dominant NKG2C+ clonotypes made up about 1.0-7.0% of CD8+ T cells in six donors.

The sample comprised PBMCs. This receptor was taken from a young woman in good health.

The CDR3, as DNA: TGCAGTGCTAGAGTGGGACTAGCCCTCAATGAGCAGTTCTTC. This codes for CSARVGLALNEQFF. This chain joins TRBV20-1 and TRBJ2-1, with 9 bases matching TRBD2. J was trimmed by 6 bases and V by 1 base; bases with no gene match: 4. This CDR3 is 14 amino acids long. Germline-derived CDR1 and CDR2 are DFQATT and SNEGSKA (reference sequence).